The 22 T cell receptor beta chains below were found in one sample sequenced in a study of shared clonotypes between healthy human individuals. This table comes from immunoSEQ multiplex PCR, and its TCRdb copy is limited to in-frame clones, with some not included. This sample has about 2.4 million clones; 80% to 95% occur once, and the top ten carry 0.35% to 0.45%. The specimen was naive CD4+ T cells from PBMCs. Subset noted: CD45RA+ positively selected. Receptor source: a man aged 18 to 29 in good health. Some clones in this sample may be carry-over from other donors' samples.

This chain links TRBV2 with TRBJ2-1; 8 bases align to TRBD1. This CDR3 is built from 13 residues. The V segment lost 6 bases and the J segment 4 bases; nucleotides outside the gene matches: 2. CDR1 is SNHLY and CDR2 is FYNNEI in the germline V gene. The CDR3 sequence: CASSRTGYNEQFF. Written as DNA, the CDR3 is TGTGCCAGCAGCCGGACAGGGTACAATGAGCAGTTCTTC.

The V and J genes are TRBV7-6 and TRBJ2-1; perhaps D is TRBD1 or TRBD2 (5 bases each). This CDR3 spans 16 amino acids. CDR1 and CDR2 from the germline V gene are SGHVS and FNYEAQ. V lost 5 bases and J 6 bases, leaving 20 bases between the germline ends. The CDR3 region has the DNA TGTGCCAGCAGCGCCCGGGGAGCGTCGGGGCCCAATGAGCAGTTCTTC. As protein: CASSARGASGPNEQFF.

V is TRBV9 and J is TRBJ2-7; D is undetermined. Germline-derived CDR1 and CDR2 are SGDLS and YYNGEE. V was shortened by 0 bases and J by 3 bases, with 10 bases between the two germline ends. This CDR3 comprises 14 residues. This chain's CDR3 is CASSVGNRYYEQYF. The CDR3 DNA reads as TGTGCCAGCAGCGTAGGCAACCGATACTACGAGCAGTACTTC.

The V call is TRBV6-5, the J call TRBJ1-2; 8 bases align to TRBD1. The CDR3 extends over 14 amino acids. CDR1 and CDR2 (germline): MNHEY, SVGAGI. J gave up 5 bases and V 8 bases, and 10 bases lay outside the gene matches. CDR3 in DNA: TGTGCCAGCGGAAAGACAGGGGACTATTATGGCTACACCTTC. Translation gives CASGKTGDYYGYTF.

This sequence joins TRBV5-1 and TRBJ2-5, with 13 bases lining up with TRBD2. The CDR3 has 15 amino acids. Germline CDR1 and CDR2: SGHRS and YFSETQ. V trimming: 4 bases; J trimming: 5 bases; junction bases outside the gene matches: 5. In nucleotides, the CDR3 is TGCGCCAGCAGCGAGCAGACTAGCGGGGGGGAGACCCAGTACTTC. Translating it yields CASSEQTSGGETQYF.

In regard to this clone: Other DNA sequences of this sample code for an identical CDR3. The rearrangement links TRBV9 to TRBJ2-3; 13 bases fit TRBD2. Per the germline V gene, CDR1 is SGDLS and CDR2 is YYNGEE. The CDR3 is 15 residues long. The ends lost 2 bases at V and 3 bases at J; junction bases unmatched: 0. The CDR3 DNA is TGTGCCAGCAGCGTGGGACTAGCGGGAACAGATACGCAGTATTTT. Translation gives CASSVGLAGTDTQYF.

The rearrangement joins TRBV6-1 to TRBJ1-1; D is possibly TRBD1 (5 bases). This CDR3 is built from 15 residues. Germline V CDR1 and CDR2: MNHNS, SASEGT. Trimming stripped 2 bases from V and 4 bases from J, with 14 bases between. In nucleotides, the CDR3 is TGTGCCAGCAGTGAACAGGGTACGGTCGGCACTGAAGCTTTCTTT. Its translation is CASSEQGTVGTEAFF.

This CDR3 reads CSVEKGVGYEQYF. Here the CDR3 DNA reads TGCAGCGTTGAAAAGGGTGTAGGCTACGAGCAGTACTTC. V is TRBV29-1 and J is TRBJ2-7; D gene unclear. This CDR3 has 13 residues. The germline gives CDR1 SQVTM, CDR2 ANQGSEA. The V end lost 2 bases, the J end lost 3 bases, and 11 bases lay between the germline ends.

V gene TRBV7-2 combines with J gene TRBJ1-3; no clear D gene. Trimming took off 2 bases at V and 0 bases at J, with 8 bases between the two ends. Germline V CDR1 and CDR2: SGHTA, FQGNSA. This CDR3 contains 15 residues. The CDR3 DNA sequence: TGTGCCAGCAGCTTAAGTGTCCTCTCTGGAAACACCATATATTTT. This codes for CASSLSVLSGNTIYF.

The CDR3 bases are TGCGCCAGCAGCTCTGACAGGGGAAGCTCCTATAATTCACCCCTCCACTTT. This translates into CASSSDRGSSYNSPLHF. This chain links TRBV5-1 with TRBJ1-6; TRBD1 matches 8 bases. V lost 3 bases to trimming and J lost 0 bases; unmatched junction nucleotides: 5. This CDR3 region has 17 residues. Germline assignment: CDR1 SGHRS and CDR2 YFSETQ.

Concerning this clone: The same CDR3 can be traced to other DNA sequences in this sample. This CDR3 is CASSLPGPDTQYF. In DNA, the CDR3 is TGCGCCAGCAGCTTGCCCGGGCCAGATACGCAGTATTTT. J is TRBJ2-3 and V is TRBV5-1, with no clear D. Trimming cost V 1 base and J 4 bases, with 7 bases left between them. Looked up from germline, CDR1 is SGHRS and CDR2 is YFSETQ. The CDR3 length is 13 residues.

The V call is TRBV7-8, the J call TRBJ1-5; D unresolved. Germline CDR1 SGHVS, CDR2 FQNEAQ. The CDR3 is 16 amino acids. V shed 1 base and J shed 1 base, with 11 bases lying between them. The CDR3 here is CASSLGPPGSNQPQHF. The CDR3 nucleotides are TGTGCCAGCAGCTTAGGGCCCCCGGGGAGCAATCAGCCCCAGCATTTT.

The rearrangement joins TRBV10-1 to TRBJ1-4, with D unresolved. The germline gives CDR1 WNHNN, CDR2 SYGVQD (reference sequence). The length of the CDR3 is 16 residues. The germline V and J ends were trimmed by 3 bases and 8 bases, with 19 bases remaining between them. CDR3 in amino acids: CASSEVAGAATEKLFF. CDR3 in DNA: TGCGCCAGCAGTGAAGTGGCGGGAGCGGCGACCGAAAAACTGTTTTTT.

The chain has TRBV2 and TRBJ2-2; D might be TRBD1 or TRBD2, each matching 5 bases. Germline V CDR1 and CDR2: SNHLY, FYNNEI. The CDR3 covers 18 residues. V was trimmed by 6 bases and J by 5 bases, leaving 25 bases between them. CDR3 protein: CASRLTGTQARGTGELFF. The CDR3 bases are TGTGCCAGCAGATTGACCGGGACGCAAGCCCGAGGAACCGGGGAGCTGTTTTTT.

The rearrangement joins TRBV9 to TRBJ2-1; the match to TRBD1 covers 7 bases. CDR3 length equals 15 residues. The J segment lost 4 bases and the V segment lost 6 bases, leaving 10 bases of the junction unmatched. Germline assignment: CDR1 SGDLS and CDR2 YYNGEE. This CDR3 is CASTPGRQGYNEQFF. The CDR3 DNA follows: TGTGCCAGCACCCCGGGGAGACAGGGTTACAATGAGCAGTTCTTC.

To note about this clone: Distinct nucleotide sequences in the sample also encode this CDR3. The chain joins TRBV7-9 to TRBJ1-1, with D possibly TRBD1 on 6 matching bases. The CDR3 length is 13 residues. Trimming pared 3 bases from V and 2 bases from J, leaving 7 bases between. The germline V gene has CDR1 SEHNR and CDR2 FQNEAQ (reference sequence). Written as DNA, the CDR3 is TGTGCCAGCAGCTTCGGGGGCAACACTGAAGCTTTCTTT. Amino acids: CASSFGGNTEAFF.

This clone was seen only a few times. The chain combines TRBV7-9 with TRBJ1-1; the D gene is possibly TRBD1 (5 bases). The V end lost 3 bases, the J end lost 0 bases, and 8 bases lay between the germline ends. CDR3 length equals 14 residues. Per the germline V gene, CDR1 is SEHNR and CDR2 is FQNEAQ (reference sequence). The CDR3 region has the DNA TGTGCCAGCAGCTTTGGGGGTCTGAACACTGAAGCTTTCTTT. The encoded protein is CASSFGGLNTEAFF. The full variable domain, with the rest looked up from reference TRBV7-9 and TRBJ1-1, is DTGVSQNPRHKITKRGQNVTFRCDPISEHNRLYWYRQTLGQGPEFLTYFQNEAQLEKSRLLSDRFSAERPKGSFSTLEIQRTEQGDSAMYLCASSFGGLNTEAFFGQGTRLTVV.

Concerning this clone itself: An end of the junction does not agree with germline; a read error may underlie this. Other DNA sequences in this specimen translate into the identical CDR3. The rearrangement uses TRBV6-6 and TRBJ2-1; no reliable D call. The CDR3 extends over 15 amino acids. CDR1 is MNHNY and CDR2 is SVGAGI in the germline V gene (reference sequence). CDR3 loop: CASSYPATSDNEQFF. CDR3 in DNA: TGTGCTAGCAGTTACCCGGCCACCTCTGACAATGAGCAGTTCTTC.

The genes are TRBV10-3 and TRBJ2-7; D is uncertain. The CDR3 contains 14 residues. CDR1 ENHRY and CDR2 SYGVKD come from the germline V gene. V lost 4 bases and J 5 bases, leaving 15 bases between the germline ends. CDR3: CAISGPLARNEQYF. The DNA of the CDR3 is TGTGCCATCAGTGGTCCCCTGGCAAGGAACGAGCAGTACTTC.

CDR3 coding DNA: TGCGCCAGCAGCCAAGCTCGGGAGCACCCGTATGGCTACACCTTC. Translating gives CASSQAREHPYGYTF. The chain has TRBV4-3 and TRBJ1-2; no clear D. The germline V gene encodes CDR1 LGHNA and CDR2 YSLEER. V was shortened by 1 base and J by 5 bases, with 14 bases between the two germline ends. This CDR3 has 15 amino acids.

The chain has TRBV7-9 and TRBJ1-1, with D perhaps TRBD1 (6 bases). The CDR3 contains 14 residues. The germline V and J ends were trimmed by 4 bases and 7 bases, with 16 bases remaining between them. Per germline, CDR1 SEHNR and CDR2 FQNEAQ (reference sequence). The CDR3, as DNA: TGTGCCAGCAGCTCCTCGGGGGGCAGTAATGAAGCTTTCTTT. Translating it yields CASSSSGGSNEAFF.

The chain combines TRBV14 with TRBJ2-7; 7 bases agree with TRBD2. The CDR3 covers 15 residues. Germline loops: CDR1 SGHDN, CDR2 FVKESK. The J segment lost 5 bases and the V segment lost 4 bases, leaving 11 bases of the junction unmatched. CDR3 sequence reads: CASSPRREGSDEQYF. DNA for the CDR3: TGTGCCAGCAGCCCCAGGAGGGAGGGCTCGGACGAGCAGTACTTC. Full variable domain (remainder filled in from reference TRBV14 and TRBJ2-7): EAGVTQFPSHSVIEKGQTVTLRCDPISGHDNLYWYRRVMGKEIKFLLHFVKESKQDESGMPNNRFLAERTGGTYSTLKVQPAELEDSGVYFCASSPRREGSDEQYFGPGTRLTVT.